Each of the 30 T cell receptor beta chains below was sequenced from the same sample in a study of cytotoxic CD8 clonotypes in ibrutinib-treated CLL. TCRdb keeps only in-frame clones here, not all; method: immunoSEQ multiplex PCR. Altogether about 22,000 clones are present, 78% being singletons, with the ten largest covering under 10%. This sample comprised PBMCs, obtained before ibrutinib treatment. These receptors came from a human donor with chronic lymphocytic leukemia.

The table lists this clone with a count of one. The V and J genes are TRBV28 and TRBJ1-1, with TRBD1 matching over 9 bases. The length of the CDR3 is 15 residues. The V and J ends lost 6 bases and 4 bases, in that order; junction bases with no gene match: 9. Germline CDR1 reads MDHEN; CDR2 reads SYDVKM. CDR3 sequence reads: CASSLVQGAGTEAFF. CDR3 bases: TGTGCCAGCAGCCTAGTACAGGGGGCAGGCACTGAAGCTTTCTTT.

The chain is built from TRBV19 and TRBJ2-1; D could derive from TRBD1 or TRBD2 (6 bases each). V shed 5 bases and J shed 7 bases, with 15 bases lying between them. The CDR3 is 14 residues long. CDR1 LNHDA and CDR2 SQIVND come from the germline V gene (reference sequence). The CDR3 DNA sequence: TGTGCCAGTAGTGAGGCTAGGGGGGATAATGAGCAGTTCTTC. Protein sequence: CASSEARGDNEQFF. Combining the CDR3 with reference TRBV19 and TRBJ2-1 gives the whole variable domain DGGITQSPKYLFRKEGQNVTLSCEQNLNHDAMYWYRQDPGQGLRLIYYSQIVNDFQKGDIAEGYSVSREKKESFPLTVTSAQKNPTAFYLCASSEARGDNEQFFGPGTRLTVL.

The V gene is TRBV7-2, the J gene TRBJ1-2; D is unresolved. Germline CDR1 and CDR2: SGHTA and FQGNSA. This CDR3 comprises 13 residues. The germline V and J ends were trimmed by 5 bases and 4 bases, with 11 bases remaining between them. This CDR3 reads CASSQRGGYGYTF. The CDR3 coding sequence is TGTGCCAGCAGCCAACGGGGAGGCTATGGCTACACCTTC.

Comments on this clone: The junction and the germline gene differ at one end; a read error may be behind it. The V and J genes are TRBV9 and TRBJ1-1, with 9 positions matching TRBD1. The CDR3 consists of 17 residues. Germline assignment: CDR1 SGDLS and CDR2 YYNGEE. The CDR3 DNA sequence: TGTGCCAGCAGCGTAGATCCGTATGAGGACAGGGGTACTGGGCGGAGCTTT. Its protein product is CASSVDPYEDRGTGRSF. The full variable domain, rest sourced from reference TRBV9 and TRBJ1-1, is DSGVTQTPKHLITATGQRVTLRCSPRSGDLSVYWYQQSLDQGLQFLIQYYNGEERAKGNILERFSAQQFPDLHSELNLSSLELGDSALYFCASSVDPYEDRGTGRSFGQGTRLTVV.

This rearrangement joins TRBV13 to TRBJ2-3; 15 nucleotides align to TRBD2. Per the germline V gene, CDR1 is PRHDT and CDR2 is FYEKMQ (reference sequence). The CDR3 is 17 amino acids. V was clipped by 4 bases and J by 3 bases; unmatched bases: 5. The CDR3: CASSYTGLAGGTDTQYF. The CDR3 coding sequence is TGTGCCAGCAGCTACACGGGACTAGCGGGAGGAACAGATACGCAGTATTTT.

This clone has a handful of counts. The chain carries TRBV30 and TRBJ1-1; the D gene is possibly TRBD1 (6 bases). Germline V gene data show CDR1 as GTSNPN and CDR2 as SVGIG (reference sequence). V shed 0 bases and J shed 5 bases, with 13 bases lying between them. The CDR3 is 14 residues long. The CDR3 coding sequence is TGTGCCTGGAGTGTGATGGGCAGGGGAACTGAAGCTTTCTTT. Translation gives CAWSVMGRGTEAFF.

The J gene is TRBJ2-5, the V gene TRBV6-1, with a tentative D call TRBD2 (6 bases). The CDR3 runs 15 residues. Germline V gene sequence: CDR1 MNHNS, CDR2 SASEGT. V was clipped by 4 bases and J by 5 bases, with 17 bases between them. CDR3 sequence (DNA): TGTGCCAGCAGTGCCATGGGGGGTACCGCGGAGACCCAGTACTTC. It specifies CASSAMGGTAETQYF.

This clone has a single count. J is TRBJ2-7 and V is TRBV6-1; 13 nucleotides align to TRBD2. Trimming cost V 7 bases and J 4 bases; bases outside gene matches: 4. This CDR3 is 14 amino acids long. Germline V lookup: CDR1 MNHNS, CDR2 SASEGT. The DNA for the CDR3 is TGTGCCAGCAAAGGACTAGCGGGAGCTTACGAGCAGTACTTC. Translating it yields CASKGLAGAYEQYF.

The rearrangement links TRBV11-3 to TRBJ2-2, with D uncertain. V dropped 1 base and J dropped 4 bases, with 4 bases sitting between them. Per the germline V gene, CDR1 is SGHNT and CDR2 is YENEEA. This CDR3 spans 13 amino acids. The CDR3 region has the DNA TGTGCCAGCAGCTTAGGACCCACCGGGGAGCTGTTTTTT. Protein product: CASSLGPTGELFF.

The gene calls are TRBV27 and TRBJ2-5; TRBD1 matches 7 bases. The CDR3 is 15 residues long. CDR1 and CDR2 (germline): MNHEY, SMNVEV (reference sequence). The junction had 7 bases not matched to a gene; V was cut back by 4 bases and J by 2 bases. The CDR3 region has the DNA TGTGCCAGCAGTTCACGACAGGGTCCACAAGAGACCCAGTACTTC. Encoded protein: CASSSRQGPQETQYF.

The gene calls are TRBV6-5 and TRBJ2-7, with D possibly being TRBD1 (5 bases). Germline V gene lookup returns CDR1 MNHEY and CDR2 SVGAGI. V dropped 3 bases and J dropped 3 bases, with 18 bases sitting between them. The CDR3 has 16 residues. CDR3 region: CASSYRAQGAVYEQYF. As DNA, the CDR3 is TGTGCCAGCAGTTATAGGGCCCAGGGCGCGGTCTACGAGCAGTACTTC.

The genes are TRBV9 and TRBJ2-5, with 8 bases fitting TRBD1. V lost 0 bases to trimming and J lost 2 bases; unmatched junction nucleotides: 6. This CDR3 is built from 16 residues. Per germline, CDR1 SGDLS and CDR2 YYNGEE. The CDR3 DNA is TGTGCCAGCAGCGTAGGACCTCAGGGGGCACAAGAGACCCAGTACTTC. This sequence encodes CASSVGPQGAQETQYF.

The gene calls are TRBV30 and TRBJ1-1; D is perhaps TRBD1 (5 bases). V dropped 0 bases and J dropped 2 bases, with 7 bases sitting between them. The CDR3 length is 13 residues. Germline V gene data show CDR1 as GTSNPN and CDR2 as SVGIG (reference sequence). The CDR3, as DNA: TGTGCCTGGAGTGTGACAGATAACACTGAAGCTTTCTTT. Protein sequence: CAWSVTDNTEAFF.

The chain combines TRBV30 with TRBJ1-5, with D possibly being TRBD1 (6 bases). Germline loops: CDR1 GTSNPN, CDR2 SVGIG (reference sequence). V shed 4 bases and J shed 6 bases, with 16 bases lying between them. This CDR3 is built from 14 residues. The CDR3 spells CAWTEGGRSQPQHF. In DNA form, the CDR3 reads TGTGCCTGGACCGAGGGGGGGAGGAGTCAGCCCCAGCATTTT.

The J gene is TRBJ2-1, the V gene TRBV29-1, with a weak D call TRBD2 (6 bases). This CDR3 is 13 amino acids long. The V and J ends lost 1 base and 10 bases respectively, with 14 bases between them. Looked up from germline, CDR1 is SQVTM and CDR2 is ANQGSEA. As DNA, the CDR3 is TGCAGCGTTGAAGTCCTAACGGGGGTCGAGCAGTTCTTC. Its translation is CSVEVLTGVEQFF.

The chain uses TRBV6-1 and TRBJ2-1, with 10 bases aligning to TRBD2. Germline loops: CDR1 MNHNS, CDR2 SASEGT. V lost 3 bases, J lost 5 bases, and 4 bases stayed unmatched. The CDR3 is 15 amino acids. In DNA, the CDR3 is TGTGCCAGCAGTGAGGTCAGCGGGAGGGACAATGAGCAGTTCTTC. It translates to CASSEVSGRDNEQFF.

This clone was observed a single time. This rearrangement joins TRBV7-9 to TRBJ1-2; TRBD1 aligns across 7 bases. V lost 4 bases, J lost 8 bases, and 7 bases stayed unmatched. Germline assignment: CDR1 SEHNR and CDR2 FQNEAQ (reference sequence). The CDR3 totals 13 residues. CDR3 DNA sequence: TGTGCCAGCAGCTCCGACAGGGCGGGGGGCTACACCTTC. Translated: CASSSDRAGGYTF.

This chain uses TRBV7-8 with TRBJ1-2, with D possibly being TRBD1 (6 bases). Trimming cost V 1 base and J 0 bases, with 6 bases left between them. The CDR3 length is 14 residues. The V gene's germline CDR1 is SGHVS and CDR2 FQNEAQ. In DNA, the CDR3 is TGTGCCAGCAGCTTAGGGACAGCTAACTATGGCTACACCTTC. Amino acid sequence: CASSLGTANYGYTF.

The gene calls are TRBV9 and TRBJ2-3; 7 bases are a match to TRBD2. Germline-derived CDR1 and CDR2 are SGDLS and YYNGEE. Trimming cost V 3 bases and J 4 bases; bases outside gene matches: 14. The length of the CDR3 is 17 residues. CDR3 in amino acids: CASSAGTGGSGSDTQYF. The CDR3, as DNA: TGTGCCAGCAGCGCCGGGACGGGGGGATCTGGGTCAGATACGCAGTATTTT.

The CDR3 region has the DNA TGTGCCAGCAGCCCCCAGGCGGGAGGTACCTACGAGCAGTACTTC. Protein product: CASSPQAGGTYEQYF. This rearrangement joins TRBV7-7 to TRBJ2-7; 8 positions match TRBD2. Looked up from germline, CDR1 is SSHAT and CDR2 is FNYEAQ (reference sequence). CDR3 length: 15 amino acids. With V trimmed by 5 bases and J by 2 bases, 8 bases remained unmatched.

This clone has more than one count but fewer than ten. The genes are TRBV28 and TRBJ1-3, with D possibly matching TRBD1 (6 bases). Germline CDR1 reads MDHEN; CDR2 reads SYDVKM. The CDR3 sequence is 15 residues long. V lost 2 bases and J lost 1, with 9 bases in between. The CDR3 DNA reads as TGTGCCAGCAGTTTAACAGGGAATTCTGGAAACACCATATATTTT. Protein: CASSLTGNSGNTIYF. Drawing the rest from reference TRBV28 and TRBJ1-3, the complete variable domain is DVKVTQSSRYLVKRTGEKVFLECVQDMDHENMFWYRQDPGLGLRLIYFSYDVKMKEKGDIPEGYSVSREKKERFSLILESASTNQTSMYLCASSLTGNSGNTIYFGEGSWLTVV.

Concerning this clone: Other nucleotide sequences in the sample specify the same CDR3. CDR3 coding DNA: TGTGCCACCAGCAGAGATAAGGGATCTGGAAACACCATATATTTT. Its protein product is CATSRDKGSGNTIYF. The rearrangement joins TRBV15 to TRBJ1-3; D is unclear. CDR1 is LNHNV and CDR2 is YYDKDF in the germline V gene (reference sequence). The CDR3 sequence is 15 residues long. V was clipped by 0 bases and J by 1 base, with 7 bases between them.

V is TRBV2 and J is TRBJ2-2, with D possibly being TRBD1 (7 bases). The V end lost 11 bases, the J end lost 0 bases, and 19 bases lay between the germline ends. The CDR3 spans 16 residues. Germline V gene lookup returns CDR1 SNHLY and CDR2 FYNNEI. The CDR3 DNA follows: TGTGCCCGGAGGGGGCCCGGAACTTCGAACACCGGGGAGCTGTTTTTT. It translates to CARRGPGTSNTGELFF.

The chain recombines TRBV5-1 with TRBJ2-7; TRBD2 matches 7 bases. The CDR3 length is 16 residues. The germline V gene has CDR1 SGHRS and CDR2 YFSETQ. J gave up 1 base and V 2 bases, and 9 bases lay outside the gene matches. CDR3 in DNA: TGCGCCAGCAGCTTATTCTCCCTAGCGGAGTCCTACGAGCAGTACTTC. It encodes CASSLFSLAESYEQYF. Together with reference TRBV5-1 and TRBJ2-7, the CDR3 gives the full variable domain: KAGVTQTPRYLIKTRGQQVTLSCSPISGHRSVSWYQQTPGQGLQFLFEYFSETQRNKGNFPGRFSGRQFSNSRSEMNVSTLELGDSALYLCASSLFSLAESYEQYFGPGTRLTVT.

The chain recombines TRBV6-4 with TRBJ1-2; 7 bases map to TRBD1. The junction had 6 bases not matched to a gene; V was cut back by 5 bases and J by 3 bases. CDR3 length: 14 residues. Germline assignment: CDR1 MRHNA and CDR2 SNTAGT. The CDR3 nucleotides are TGTGCCAGCAGTCGGGACAGATTTGACTATGGCTACACCTTC. This sequence encodes CASSRDRFDYGYTF.

This rearrangement joins TRBV5-1 to TRBJ2-1; a weak D match, TRBD2 (6 bases). The CDR3 spans 15 residues. Trimming removed 1 base from V and 6 bases from J, with 14 bases in between. The germline V gene encodes CDR1 SGHRS and CDR2 YFSETQ. The CDR3 region is CASSLLTSGRNEQFF. CDR3 DNA sequence: TGCGCCAGCAGCTTGTTGACTAGTGGACGCAATGAGCAGTTCTTC.

V and J are TRBV6-5 and TRBJ2-7, with D hard to call. With 5 bases removed from V and 2 bases from J, the gap between germline ends came to 13 bases. The CDR3 has 14 residues. The germline V gene encodes CDR1 MNHEY and CDR2 SVGAGI. This CDR3 is CASSASGPTYEQYF. CDR3 coding DNA: TGTGCCAGCAGTGCCTCCGGGCCCACCTACGAGCAGTACTTC.

The V call is TRBV9, the J call TRBJ1-5; maybe TRBD1 (6 bases). Germline CDR1 is SGDLS and CDR2 is YYNGEE. V dropped 3 bases and J dropped 0 bases, with 10 bases sitting between them. The CDR3 covers 15 residues. This CDR3 reads CASSEGVGSNQPQHF. DNA for the CDR3: TGTGCCAGCAGCGAGGGGGTGGGTAGCAATCAGCCCCAGCATTTT. The whole variable domain, filled in from reference TRBV9 and TRBJ1-5, reads DSGVTQTPKHLITATGQRVTLRCSPRSGDLSVYWYQQSLDQGLQFLIQYYNGEERAKGNILERFSAQQFPDLHSELNLSSLELGDSALYFCASSEGVGSNQPQHFGDGTRLSIL.

The chain links TRBV4-1 to TRBJ2-7, with 11 positions matching TRBD2. The CDR3 is 18 amino acids. Unmatched junction bases numbered 11, after V lost 0 bases and J lost 4 bases. CDR1 is MGHRA, CDR2 YSYEKL, per germline. DNA of the CDR3: TGCGCCAGCAGCCAAGAAGGCCCCGGGTTAGCGGGAGGGTACGAGCAGTACTTC. It is translated as CASSQEGPGLAGGYEQYF.

This clone was seen a single time. CDR3: CASSSAATNEKLFF. CDR3 sequence (DNA): TGTGCCAGCAGCTCAGCGGCAACTAATGAAAAACTGTTTTTT. The chain combines TRBV7-9 with TRBJ1-4; D is unclear. From germline, CDR1 is SEHNR and CDR2 FQNEAQ (reference sequence). V was shortened by 4 bases and J by 0 bases, with 6 bases between the two germline ends. CDR3 length equals 14 residues.